These 10 T cell receptor beta chains originate from one sample sequenced in a study of PD-1 blockade in classical Hodgkin lymphoma. The time point is: cycle 4 day 1 (C4D1), after about 6 weeks of nivolumab. Each patient's relapse followed autologous stem cell transplantation, and brentuximab vedotin exposure varied. TCRdb's table, derived via immunoSEQ multiplex PCR, lists solely in-frame clones and lacks some. The data show about 32,000 clones, approximately 85% seen once. The sequencing here drew on peripheral blood mononuclear cells (PBMCs), taken before the fourth cycle of nivolumab. The receptors were gathered from a human donor with classical Hodgkin lymphoma.

This chain links TRBV7-9 with TRBJ2-7; a possible D gene is TRBD2 (6 bases). This CDR3 region has 13 residues. Germline V CDR1 and CDR2: SEHNR, FQNEAQ (reference sequence). V lost 5 bases to trimming and J lost 0 bases, with 8 bases between them. This CDR3 reads CASSPGGSYEQYV. The DNA of the CDR3 is TGTGCCAGCAGCCCCGGGGGCTCCTACGAGCAGTACGTC.

This chain links TRBV11-2 with TRBJ1-1; 7 bases line up with TRBD1. Trimming took 5 bases from V and 5 from J; bases not matched to a gene: 8. The CDR3 extends over 14 amino acids. CDR1 is SGHAT and CDR2 is FQNNGV in the germline V gene. Here the CDR3 DNA reads TGTGCCAGCAGCAAGACAGGGCGGGATACTGAAGCTTTCTTT. Translation gives CASSKTGRDTEAFF.

The V and J genes are TRBV10-3 and TRBJ2-2, with D possibly matching TRBD1 (5 bases). Trimming pared 11 bases from V and 2 bases from J, leaving 12 bases between. Germline CDR1 ENHRY, CDR2 SYGVKD. The CDR3 loop spans 13 amino acids. CDR3 bases: TGTGCCGTTCAACAGGCTAACACCGGGGAGCTGTTTTTT. Its protein product is CAVQQANTGELFF.

The chain is built from TRBV6-1 and TRBJ2-7; a weak D match, TRBD1 (6 bases). The CDR3 runs 15 residues. The V end was cut by 4 bases, the J end by 4 bases, with 17 bases between. Germline lookup yields CDR1 MNHNS and CDR2 SASEGT. As DNA, the CDR3 is TGTGCCAGCAGTGTATACGGGACATGGAAGTACGAGCAGTACTTC. It is translated as CASSVYGTWKYEQYF.

The chain links TRBV6-6 to TRBJ2-7; 7 positions agree with TRBD2. After removal of 6 bases from V and 1 base from J, the junction contained 9 bases not matched to a gene. CDR1 is MNHNY and CDR2 is SVGAGI in the germline V gene (reference sequence). This CDR3 has 15 amino acids. The CDR3 sequence: CASSPDGRGSYEQYF. CDR3 coding DNA: TGTGCCAGCAGCCCCGACGGGCGGGGGTCCTACGAGCAGTACTTC.

The CDR3 loop reads CASSQAGTDTQYF. Written as DNA, the CDR3 is TGCGCCAGCAGCCAAGCGGGCACAGATACGCAGTATTTT. The chain employs TRBV4-1 and TRBJ2-3; unclear D gene. Deletions cut 1 base from V and 1 base from J, with 3 bases between. Looked up from germline, CDR1 is MGHRA and CDR2 is YSYEKL. There are 13 residues in the CDR3.

V usage is TRBV11-2 and J usage is TRBJ2-5; 7 nucleotides match TRBD1. V dropped 3 bases and J dropped 3; count of bases not matched to a gene: 4. The CDR3 totals 14 residues. Germline CDR1 is SGHAT and CDR2 is FQNNGV. Here the CDR3 reads CASSFSGTEETQYF. In DNA, the CDR3 is TGTGCCAGCAGCTTCTCCGGGACAGAAGAGACCCAGTACTTC.

V gene TRBV2 combines with J gene TRBJ1-5, with D hard to call. Trimming removed 7 bases at V and 0 bases at J, with 10 bases between. CDR1 is SNHLY, CDR2 FYNNEI, per germline. The CDR3 is 14 residues long. The DNA for the CDR3 is TGTGCCAGCAACGGACTGTTTAGCAATCAGCCCCAGCATTTT. This sequence encodes CASNGLFSNQPQHF.

The chain links TRBV6-4 to TRBJ2-1, with D possibly being TRBD2 (5 bases). The CDR3 runs 15 residues. Germline lookup yields CDR1 MRHNA and CDR2 SNTAGT. Trimming took off 4 bases at V and 4 bases at J, with 14 bases between the two ends. The CDR3 nucleotides read TGTGCCAGCAGTGTTGAAGCGGCAGATTACAATGAGCAGTTCTTC. Translating gives CASSVEAADYNEQFF.

This chain joins TRBV4-1 and TRBJ2-3, with a tentative D call TRBD2 (5 bases). Deletions cut 4 bases from V and 0 bases from J, with 8 bases between. The CDR3 runs 14 residues. Germline-derived CDR1 and CDR2 are MGHRA and YSYEKL. DNA for the CDR3: TGCGCCAGCAGCCGAGGGCCTAGCACAGATACGCAGTATTTT. Its translation is CASSRGPSTDTQYF.